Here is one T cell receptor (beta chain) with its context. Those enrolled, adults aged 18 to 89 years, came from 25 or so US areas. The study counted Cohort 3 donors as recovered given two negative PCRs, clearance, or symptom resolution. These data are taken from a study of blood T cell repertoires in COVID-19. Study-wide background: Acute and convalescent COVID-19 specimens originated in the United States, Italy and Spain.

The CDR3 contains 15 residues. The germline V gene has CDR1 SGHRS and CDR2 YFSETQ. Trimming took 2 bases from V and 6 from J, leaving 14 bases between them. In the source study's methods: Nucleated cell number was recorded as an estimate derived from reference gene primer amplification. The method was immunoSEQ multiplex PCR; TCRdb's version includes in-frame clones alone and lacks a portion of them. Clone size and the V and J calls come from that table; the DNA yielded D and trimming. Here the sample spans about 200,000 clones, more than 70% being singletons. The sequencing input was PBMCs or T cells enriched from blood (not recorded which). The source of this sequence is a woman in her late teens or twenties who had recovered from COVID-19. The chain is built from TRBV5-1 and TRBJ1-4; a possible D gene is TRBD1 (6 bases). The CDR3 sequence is CASSLSGVRYEKLFF. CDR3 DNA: TGCGCCAGCAGCTTATCAGGGGTCCGATATGAAAAACTGTTTTTT.